This TCR beta chain was sequenced in a study of CD8 T cells in ankylosing spondylitis. Whole-study results and caveats: Characteristic, it appeared, of ankylosing spondylitis blood was a TCR beta motif of 7 or 8 highly homologous variants.

A word on this clonotype: No antigen is known for it.

A single record per CDR3 protein comes from TCRdb applying MiXCR to the 5' RACE reads. The sample shows under 550,000 distinct CDR3 sequences, 26% of them seen only once. The CDR3 covers 15 residues. Looked up from germline, CDR1 is SGHAT and CDR2 is FQNNGV. V gave up 4 bases and J gave up 3 bases; unmatched junction bases: 5. This chain joins TRBV11-2 and TRBJ2-3; 9 nucleotides line up with TRBD2. This TCR derives from a male donor with ankylosing spondylitis. Material for sequencing was blood, either unsorted or a sorted T cell fraction (not recorded which). CDR3 sequence (DNA): TGTGCCAGCAGCTCCCCAGCGGGAGGTACAGATACGCAGTATTTT. Translated: CASSSPAGGTDTQYF.